The table lists the clone carrying this TCR beta chain with many counts. In germline, CDR1 is MDHEN, CDR2 SYDVKM. V lost 8 bases to trimming and J lost 1 base, with 27 bases between them. The CDR3 length is 19 residues. The sample is drawn from a study of T cells in Graves' hyperthyroidism and ophthalmopathy. About the study: Peripheral blood draws took place at initial diagnosis, ahead of any treatment.

Isolation of PBMCs was performed on 8.5 to 10 ml fresh peripheral blood. Amplified TCR beta CDR3 regions came from RNA transcripts. TCR CDR3 regions were first amplified by RT-PCR with HTBI primers. One entry per CDR3 protein results from TCRdb running MiXCR on the multiplex PCR reads. Of around 340,000 distinct CDR3 sequences listed, roughly 15% are singletons. V usage is TRBV28 and J usage is TRBJ2-1; maybe TRBD2 (6 bases). Sequenced sample: blood. The sequence was obtained from a woman in her 30s with Graves' hyperthyroidism that later progressed to Graves' ophthalmopathy. As DNA, the CDR3 is TGTGCCAGCGGGGGGACGGCGCGGCGAGGCGGGGAGTCCTACAATGAGCAGTTCTTC. Translated, it gives CASGGTARRGGESYNEQFF.